This record covers a single TCR beta chain. The antigen is not known. The read gets to within 3 residues of the CDR3 end, and the germline J gene fills in the rest. The sample comes from a study of T cells in women clearing cervical HPV infection. Findings and caveats of the study: CIN3+ cases had significantly higher TCR richness than controls; evenness did not differ.

The V and J ends lost 0 bases and 4 bases, in that order; junction bases with no gene match: 2. The CDR3 loop spans 14 amino acids. Germline CDR1 is SGHVS and CDR2 is FNYEAQ. Assay: immunoSEQ multiplex PCR; the TCRdb copy retains only in-frame clones and omits some. This sample's table has under 45,000 clones. V is TRBV7-6 and J is TRBJ2-5; 7 nucleotides line up with TRBD2. This TCR was recovered from a woman between 18 and 75 years old with a cervical HPV16 infection that either progressed to CIN3+ or cleared (not recorded which). The source material was blood buffy coat. The sequenced part of the CDR3 DNA is TGTGCCAGCAGCTTAGCAGCGGGGACAGAGACC. Amino acid sequence: CASSLAAGTET. The full CDR3 reads CASSLAAGTETQYF.